What follows are 24 T cell receptor beta chains derived from one specimen sequenced in a study of blood T cell repertoires in COVID-19. Sequenced by immunoSEQ multiplex PCR; TCRdb stores in-frame clones only, minus some. The sample records 160,000 or so clones, 80% to 90% being singletons. The sequenced sample was peripheral blood. The receptor set was obtained from a woman aged 50 to 65 with acute or convalescent COVID-19.

The V gene is TRBV30, the J gene TRBJ2-7; 7 nucleotides agree with TRBD2. Trimming cost V 2 bases and J 1 base; bases outside gene matches: 2. CDR1 and CDR2 from the germline V gene are GTSNPN and SVGIG (reference sequence). The CDR3 runs 13 residues. The CDR3 is CAWSWGGSYEQYF. The CDR3 nucleotides are TGTGCCTGGAGTTGGGGGGGTTCCTACGAGCAGTACTTC.

This clone was seen a few times. The CDR3 DNA reads TGTGCCAGCAGCTATGGGACAGCAGCTAACTATGGCTACACCTTC. Translating it yields CASSYGTAANYGYTF. The chain recombines TRBV7-2 with TRBJ1-2; 7 nucleotides line up with TRBD1. CDR1 is SGHTA, CDR2 FQGNSA, per germline. Trimming removed 4 bases from V and 0 bases from J; junction bases left unmatched: 5. The CDR3 extends over 15 amino acids.

This clone was seen once. The rearrangement joins TRBV5-1 to TRBJ1-1; D remains unclear. The CDR3 totals 13 residues. Looked up from germline, CDR1 is SGHRS and CDR2 is YFSETQ. Trimming took 4 bases from V and 0 from J, leaving 7 bases between them. Written as DNA, the CDR3 is TGCGCCAGCAGCAGACATTTGAACACTGAAGCTTTCTTT. Protein sequence: CASSRHLNTEAFF.

The V gene is TRBV2, the J gene TRBJ2-2; 10 nucleotides match TRBD1. V lost 6 bases, J lost 6 bases, and 4 bases stayed unmatched. The CDR3 runs 14 residues. CDR1 is SNHLY, CDR2 FYNNEI, per germline. CDR3 in DNA: TGTGCCAGCAGGACAGGGGGCGCTTCCGGGGAGCTGTTTTTT. It encodes CASRTGGASGELFF.

V usage is TRBV2 and J usage is TRBJ2-4; D ambiguous. In germline, CDR1 is SNHLY, CDR2 FYNNEI. Trimming shortened V by 7 bases and J by 1 base, and 8 bases separated the two germline ends. The CDR3 consists of 13 residues. The CDR3 nucleotides are TGTGCCAGCACCGAGTATGCCAAAAACATTCAGTACTTC. This gives the protein CASTEYAKNIQYF.

The V and J genes are TRBV5-6 and TRBJ1-5; no definite D call. The V gene's germline CDR1 is SGHDT and CDR2 YYEEEE. Between the trimmed V and J ends, which lost 1 base and 6 bases, there was a span of 14 bases. The CDR3 extends over 15 amino acids. The CDR3 spells CASSLRSARSQPQHF. DNA for the CDR3: TGTGCCAGCAGCTTGAGATCGGCCCGGAGTCAGCCCCAGCATTTT.

V gene TRBV2 combines with J gene TRBJ2-3; 9 nucleotides line up with TRBD2. Trimming removed 6 bases from V and 6 bases from J; junction bases left unmatched: 10. The CDR3 extends over 15 amino acids. Germline V gene data show CDR1 as SNHLY and CDR2 as FYNNEI. The CDR3 DNA reads TGTGCCAGCAGACCCGCGGGGGGGCGGGAGGATACGCAGTATTTT. This gives the protein CASRPAGGREDTQYF.

The genes are TRBV6-2 or TRBV6-3 and TRBJ2-2, with D possibly TRBD2 on 6 matching bases. Germline V CDR1 and CDR2: MNHEY, SVGEGT. The CDR3 is 15 residues long. V was shortened by 6 bases and J by 3 bases, with 14 bases between the two germline ends. CDR3 sequence reads: CASSQAGGYTGELFF. The CDR3 DNA sequence: TGTGCCAGCAGCCAGGCCGGGGGTTACACCGGGGAGCTGTTTTTT.

This clone was counted a few times. This chain connects TRBV18 to TRBJ1-2; 8 nucleotides align to TRBD1. V dropped 4 bases and J dropped 3; count of bases not matched to a gene: 4. CDR3 length: 14 amino acids. Germline V gives CDR1 KGHSH, CDR2 LQKENI. The CDR3 sequence: CASSRSTGDYGYTF. The CDR3 nucleotides are TGTGCCAGCTCACGTTCGACAGGGGACTATGGCTACACCTTC.

V usage is TRBV11-2 and J usage is TRBJ1-1; TRBD1 agrees at 9 bases. The CDR3 spans 15 residues. Germline V gives CDR1 SGHAT, CDR2 FQNNGV. J lost 5 bases, V lost 0 bases, and 4 bases had no gene match. The CDR3 sequence is CASSLDGTGRTEAFF. The DNA of the CDR3 is TGTGCCAGCAGCTTAGATGGGACAGGGCGGACTGAAGCTTTCTTT.

V and J are TRBV7-2 and TRBJ1-1, with D tentatively TRBD1 (6 bases). This CDR3 spans 16 amino acids. Trimming left V 2 bases short and J 0 bases short, with 13 bases between. In germline, CDR1 is SGHTA, CDR2 FQGNSA. Here the CDR3 DNA reads TGTGCCAGCAGCTTAAGGCAGGGGATGATGAACACTGAAGCTTTCTTT. This translates into CASSLRQGMMNTEAFF. The full variable domain, completed using reference TRBV7-2 and TRBJ1-1, is GAGVSQSPSNKVTEKGKDVELRCDPISGHTALYWYRQSLGQGLEFLIYFQGNSAPDKSGLPSDRFSAERTGGSVSTLTIQRTQQEDSAVYLCASSLRQGMMNTEAFFGQGTRLTVV.

This clone was detected ten times or more. This chain links TRBV7-3 with TRBJ2-2; TRBD1 is a possible D gene (5 bases). Germline V gives CDR1 SGHTA, CDR2 FQGTGA. The V end lost 8 bases, the J end lost 7 bases, and 14 bases lay between the germline ends. The CDR3 has 13 amino acids. Written as DNA, the CDR3 is TGTGCCAGCCAAGGGGCGGCTAACGGGGAGCTGTTTTTT. Translating it yields CASQGAANGELFF. Together with reference TRBV7-3 and TRBJ2-2, the CDR3 gives the full variable domain: GAGVSQTPSNKVTEKGKYVELRCDPISGHTALYWYRQSLGQGPEFLIYFQGTGAADDSGLPNDRFFAVRPEGSVSTLKIQRTERGDSAVYLCASQGAANGELFFGEGSRLTVL.

The V gene is TRBV4-2, the J gene TRBJ1-4; D not resolved. The CDR3 is made up of 15 amino acids. From germline, CDR1 is LGHNA and CDR2 YNFKEQ. V dropped 5 bases and J dropped 8 bases, with 18 bases sitting between them. CDR3 residues: CASSVDVSAGEKLFF. CDR3 DNA: TGTGCCAGCAGCGTAGACGTATCGGCAGGAGAAAAACTGTTTTTT.

The chain employs TRBV11-2 and TRBJ1-5, with D unclear. Trimming pared 0 bases from V and 6 bases from J, leaving 6 bases between. The CDR3 length is 13 residues. CDR1 is SGHAT, CDR2 FQNNGV, per germline. CDR3 DNA sequence: TGTGCCAGCAGCTTAGAAGGAGGTCAGCCCCAGCATTTT. Encoded protein: CASSLEGGQPQHF.

The chain recombines TRBV30 with TRBJ1-6; D is possibly TRBD1 (6 bases). CDR3 length: 15 amino acids. Trimming took 1 base from V and 6 from J, leaving 13 bases between them. Germline V gene data show CDR1 as GTSNPN and CDR2 as SVGIG (reference sequence). The CDR3 loop reads CAWSGTAGVNSPLHF. Here the CDR3 DNA reads TGTGCCTGGAGTGGGACGGCAGGGGTTAATTCACCCCTCCACTTT.

The chain has TRBV3-1 (or the pseudogene TRBV3-2) and TRBJ2-7; D remains ambiguous. The V gene's germline CDR1 is LGHDT and CDR2 YNNKEL (reference sequence). V was pared by 1 base and J by 1 base, with 8 bases between. This CDR3 has 14 amino acids. CDR3 amino acids: CASSQVEESYEQYF. The CDR3 DNA follows: TGTGCCAGCAGCCAAGTAGAGGAGTCCTACGAGCAGTACTTC.

The chain joins TRBV7-9 to TRBJ1-4, with D maybe TRBD1 (6 bases). V was clipped by 2 bases and J by 8 bases, with 15 bases between them. The CDR3 sequence is 15 residues long. Looked up from germline, CDR1 is SEHNR and CDR2 is FQNEAQ (reference sequence). This CDR3 is CASSLSQGSKEKLFF. Here the CDR3 DNA reads TGTGCCAGCAGCTTAAGTCAGGGGTCGAAGGAAAAACTGTTTTTT.

This clone has only one observation. In DNA form, the CDR3 reads TGTGCCTTAAGGGACAGGGCAACCGAGCAGTACTTC. Its protein is CALRDRATEQYF. This chain links TRBV30 with TRBJ2-7; TRBD1 matches 9 bases. Germline V gene lookup returns CDR1 GTSNPN and CDR2 SVGIG (reference sequence). V was clipped by 7 bases and J by 6 bases; unmatched bases: 7. This CDR3 comprises 12 residues.

The chain has TRBV9 and TRBJ1-5; tentatively, D is TRBD1 (5 bases). CDR1 is SGDLS and CDR2 is YYNGEE in the germline V gene. Trimming left V 4 bases short and J 5 bases short, with 16 bases between. The CDR3 is 15 residues long. The CDR3 loop is CASSSGGGQHQPQHF. The CDR3 region has the DNA TGTGCCAGCAGCTCTGGGGGAGGGCAGCATCAGCCCCAGCATTTT. The entire variable domain, with the rest obtained from reference TRBV9 and TRBJ1-5, is as follows: DSGVTQTPKHLITATGQRVTLRCSPRSGDLSVYWYQQSLDQGLQFLIQYYNGEERAKGNILERFSAQQFPDLHSELNLSSLELGDSALYFCASSSGGGQHQPQHFGDGTRLSIL.

The J gene is TRBJ2-3, the V gene TRBV18, with D uncertain. CDR1 is KGHSH and CDR2 is LQKENI in the germline V gene. Deletions cut 0 bases from V and 0 bases from J, with 4 bases between. The CDR3 runs 14 residues. CDR3 protein: CASSPPPSTDTQYF. As DNA, the CDR3 is TGTGCCAGCTCACCACCCCCTAGCACAGATACGCAGTATTTT.

This chain uses TRBV13 with TRBJ2-1; TRBD2 agrees at 13 bases. The ends lost 6 bases at V and 9 bases at J; junction bases unmatched: 8. CDR1 is PRHDT, CDR2 FYEKMQ, per germline (reference sequence). The CDR3 loop spans 15 amino acids. The CDR3 reads CASSSGTSGTSEQFF. CDR3 nucleotides: TGTGCCAGCAGTTCCGGGACTAGCGGGACTTCTGAGCAGTTCTTC.

The CDR3, as DNA: TGTGCCAGCAGCTTGGCCGGGTCGACAGGTTACACTGAAGCTTTCTTT. Protein product: CASSLAGSTGYTEAFF. The V gene is TRBV5-4, the J gene TRBJ1-1; D is possibly TRBD1 (6 bases). CDR1 is SGHNT and CDR2 is YYREEE in the germline V gene (reference sequence). V gave up 0 bases and J gave up 3 bases, with 15 bases separating them. The CDR3 spans 16 residues.

This clone was counted a single time. The genes are TRBV30 and TRBJ2-1; TRBD2 aligns across 14 bases. Germline-derived CDR1 and CDR2 are GTSNPN and SVGIG (reference sequence). The CDR3 runs to 15 residues. With 2 bases clipped from V and 9 bases from J, the junction kept 6 bases outside the gene matches. The chain's CDR3 is CAWSRLAGGDVEQFF. In nucleotides, the CDR3 is TGTGCCTGGAGTCGACTAGCGGGGGGGGATGTTGAGCAGTTCTTC.

The chain employs TRBV10-3 and TRBJ1-1; 7 bases line up with TRBD1. Germline V gives CDR1 ENHRY, CDR2 SYGVKD. V lost 6 bases, J lost 3 bases, and 7 bases stayed unmatched. This CDR3 has 14 residues. As DNA, the CDR3 is TGTGCCATCAGGGACCGACAGGGCGACACTGAAGCTTTCTTT. Translation gives CAIRDRQGDTEAFF.